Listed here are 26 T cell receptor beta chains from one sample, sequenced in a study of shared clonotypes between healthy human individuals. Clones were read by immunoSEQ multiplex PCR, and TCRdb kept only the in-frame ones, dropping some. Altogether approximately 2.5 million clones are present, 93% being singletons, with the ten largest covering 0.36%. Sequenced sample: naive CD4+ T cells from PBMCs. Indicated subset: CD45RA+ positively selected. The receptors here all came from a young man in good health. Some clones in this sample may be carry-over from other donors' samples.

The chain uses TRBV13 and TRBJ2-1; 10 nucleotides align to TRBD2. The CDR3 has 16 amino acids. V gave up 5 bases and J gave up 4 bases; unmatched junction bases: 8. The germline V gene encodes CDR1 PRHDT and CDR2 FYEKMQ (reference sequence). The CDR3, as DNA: TGTGCCAGCAGCGCACAAATGACTAGCGGGTACAATGAGCAGTTCTTC. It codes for CASSAQMTSGYNEQFF.

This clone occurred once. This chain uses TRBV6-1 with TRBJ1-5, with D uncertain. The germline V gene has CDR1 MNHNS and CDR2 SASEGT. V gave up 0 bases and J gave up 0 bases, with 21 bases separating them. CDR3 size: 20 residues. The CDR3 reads CASSEASRAAFFDSNQPQHF. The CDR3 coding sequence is TGTGCCAGCAGTGAAGCTTCAAGGGCAGCATTCTTTGATAGCAATCAGCCCCAGCATTTT.

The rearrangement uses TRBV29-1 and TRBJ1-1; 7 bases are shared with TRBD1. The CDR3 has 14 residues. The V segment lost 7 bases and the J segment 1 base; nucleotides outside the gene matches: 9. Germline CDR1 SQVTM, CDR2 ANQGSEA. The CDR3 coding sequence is TGCAGCGCCTGGCTCGGGACAGAGAACACTGAAGCTTTCTTT. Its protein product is CSAWLGTENTEAFF.

DNA of the CDR3: TGTGCCAGCAGTGGGGACAGCGTAGGGTCCCTCCACTTT. It translates to CASSGDSVGSLHF. The V and J genes are TRBV2 and TRBJ1-6, with 7 bases aligning to TRBD1. CDR3 size: 13 residues. Germline assignment: CDR1 SNHLY and CDR2 FYNNEI. With 4 bases clipped from V and 14 bases from J, the junction kept 8 bases outside the gene matches.

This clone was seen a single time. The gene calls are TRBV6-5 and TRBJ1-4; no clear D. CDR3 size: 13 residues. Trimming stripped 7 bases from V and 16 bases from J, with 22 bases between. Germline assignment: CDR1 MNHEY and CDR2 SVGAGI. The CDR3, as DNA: TGTGCCAGCACCCCGGACCCAAGCAGAGTTCCGTTTTTT. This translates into CASTPDPSRVPFF.

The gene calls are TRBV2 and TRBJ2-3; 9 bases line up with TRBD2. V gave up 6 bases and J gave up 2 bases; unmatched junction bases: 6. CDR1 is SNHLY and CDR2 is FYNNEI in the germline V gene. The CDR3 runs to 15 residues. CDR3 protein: CASRLSSGATDTQYF. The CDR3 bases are TGTGCCAGCAGACTTTCTAGCGGGGCCACAGATACGCAGTATTTT.

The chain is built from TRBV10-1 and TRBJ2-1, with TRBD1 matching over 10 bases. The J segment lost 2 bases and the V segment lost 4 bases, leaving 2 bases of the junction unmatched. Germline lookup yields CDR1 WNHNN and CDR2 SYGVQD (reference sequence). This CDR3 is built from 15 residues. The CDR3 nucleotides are TGCGCCAGCAGTGGAGGGACAGGGGCCTACAATGAGCAGTTCTTC. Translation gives CASSGGTGAYNEQFF.

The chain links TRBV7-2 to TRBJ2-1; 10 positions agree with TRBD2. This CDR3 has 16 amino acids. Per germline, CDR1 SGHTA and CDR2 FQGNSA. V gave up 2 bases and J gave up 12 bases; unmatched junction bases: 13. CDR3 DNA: TGTGCCAGCAGCTTATTCCCTAGCGGGAGTAGTGTATTGCAGTTCTTC. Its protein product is CASSLFPSGSSVLQFF.

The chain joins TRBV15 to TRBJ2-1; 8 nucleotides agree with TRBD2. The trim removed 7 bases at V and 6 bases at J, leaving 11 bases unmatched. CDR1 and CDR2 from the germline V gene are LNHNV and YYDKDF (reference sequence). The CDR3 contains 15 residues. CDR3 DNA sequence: TGTGCCACCAAAACCGGGAGGGCTTTATTCAATGAGCAGTTCTTC. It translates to CATKTGRALFNEQFF.

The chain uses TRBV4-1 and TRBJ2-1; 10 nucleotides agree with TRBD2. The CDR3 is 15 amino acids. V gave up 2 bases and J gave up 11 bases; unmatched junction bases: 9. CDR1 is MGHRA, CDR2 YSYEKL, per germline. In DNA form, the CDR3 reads TGCGCCAGCAGCCAACAAACCGGGACTAGCGAGAAGCAGTTCTTC. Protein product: CASSQQTGTSEKQFF.

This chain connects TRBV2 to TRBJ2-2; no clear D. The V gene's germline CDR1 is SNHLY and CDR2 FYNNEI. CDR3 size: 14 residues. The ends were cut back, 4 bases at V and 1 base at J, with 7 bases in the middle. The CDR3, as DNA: TGTGCCAGCAGTGGGTCAGGGAACACCGGGGAGCTGTTTTTT. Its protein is CASSGSGNTGELFF.

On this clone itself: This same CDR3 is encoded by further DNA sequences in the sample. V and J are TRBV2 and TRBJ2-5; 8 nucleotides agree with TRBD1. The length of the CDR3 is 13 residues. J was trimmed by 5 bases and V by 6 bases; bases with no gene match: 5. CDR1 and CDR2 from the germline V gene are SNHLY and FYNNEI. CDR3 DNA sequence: TGTGCCAGCAGACCCACAGGGGGGGAGACCCAGTACTTC. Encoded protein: CASRPTGGETQYF.

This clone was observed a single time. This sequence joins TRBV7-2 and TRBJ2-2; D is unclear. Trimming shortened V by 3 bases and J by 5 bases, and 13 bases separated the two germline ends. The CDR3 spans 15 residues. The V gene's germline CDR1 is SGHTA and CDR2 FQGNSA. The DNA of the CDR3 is TGTGCCAGCAGCTTTTTTGGTAGGCCAACCGGGGAGCTGTTTTTT. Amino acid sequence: CASSFFGRPTGELFF.

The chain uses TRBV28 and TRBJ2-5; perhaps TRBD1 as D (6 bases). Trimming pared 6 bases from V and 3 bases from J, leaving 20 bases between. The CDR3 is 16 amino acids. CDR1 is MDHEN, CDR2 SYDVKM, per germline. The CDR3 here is CASSLPGQGFEETQYF. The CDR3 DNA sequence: TGTGCCAGCAGCCTACCGGGACAAGGGTTTGAAGAGACCCAGTACTTC.

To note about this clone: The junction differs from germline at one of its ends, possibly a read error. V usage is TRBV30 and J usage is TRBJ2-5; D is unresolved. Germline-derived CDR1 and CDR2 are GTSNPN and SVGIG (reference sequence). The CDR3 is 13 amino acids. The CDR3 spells CVWNFAHQETQYF. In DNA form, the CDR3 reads TGTGTCTGGAATTTCGCGCACCAAGAGACCCAGTACTTC.

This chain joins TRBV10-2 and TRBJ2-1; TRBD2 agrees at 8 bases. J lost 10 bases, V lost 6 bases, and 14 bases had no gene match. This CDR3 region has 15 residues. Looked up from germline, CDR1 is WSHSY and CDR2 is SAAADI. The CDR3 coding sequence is TGCGCCAGCAGCAGGGAGTCGGGGGGGCGAGTCGAGCAGTTCTTC. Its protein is CASSRESGGRVEQFF.

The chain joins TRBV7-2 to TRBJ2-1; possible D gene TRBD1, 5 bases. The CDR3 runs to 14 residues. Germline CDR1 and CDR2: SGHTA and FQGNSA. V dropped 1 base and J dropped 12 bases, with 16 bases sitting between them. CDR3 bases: TGTGCCAGCAGCTTAGATGGTCAGCAAAGGGGGCAGTTCTTC. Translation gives CASSLDGQQRGQFF.

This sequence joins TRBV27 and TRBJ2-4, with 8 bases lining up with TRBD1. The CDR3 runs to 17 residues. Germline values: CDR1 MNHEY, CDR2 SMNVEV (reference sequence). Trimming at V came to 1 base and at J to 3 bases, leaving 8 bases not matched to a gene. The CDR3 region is CASSLFSRGPGKNIQYF. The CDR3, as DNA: TGTGCCAGCAGTTTATTTTCCAGGGGGCCTGGCAAAAACATTCAGTACTTC.

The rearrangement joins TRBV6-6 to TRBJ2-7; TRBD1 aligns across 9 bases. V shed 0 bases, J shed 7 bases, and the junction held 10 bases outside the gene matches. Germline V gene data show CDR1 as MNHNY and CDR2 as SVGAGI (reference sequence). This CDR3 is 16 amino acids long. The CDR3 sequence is CASSYSQPGQGAEQYF. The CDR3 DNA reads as TGTGCCAGCAGTTACTCACAACCGGGACAGGGAGCGGAGCAGTACTTC.

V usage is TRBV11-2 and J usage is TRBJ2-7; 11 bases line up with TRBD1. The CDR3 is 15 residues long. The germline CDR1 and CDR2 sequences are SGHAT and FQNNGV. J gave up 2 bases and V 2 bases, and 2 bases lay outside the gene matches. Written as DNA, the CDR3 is TGTGCCAGCAGCTTAATGGGACAGGGGGCCTACGAGCAGTACTTC. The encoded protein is CASSLMGQGAYEQYF.

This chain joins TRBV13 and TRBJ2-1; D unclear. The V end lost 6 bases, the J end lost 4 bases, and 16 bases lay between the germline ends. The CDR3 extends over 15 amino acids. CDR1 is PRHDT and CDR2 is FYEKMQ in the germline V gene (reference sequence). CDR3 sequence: CASRVNGLLYNEQFF. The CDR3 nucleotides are TGTGCCAGCAGGGTAAATGGCTTACTTTACAATGAGCAGTTCTTC.

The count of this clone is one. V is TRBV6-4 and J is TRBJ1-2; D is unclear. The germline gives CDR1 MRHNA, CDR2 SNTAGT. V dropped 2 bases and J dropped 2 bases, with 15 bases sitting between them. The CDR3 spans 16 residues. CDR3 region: CASSDTPSRENYGYTF. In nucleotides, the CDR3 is TGTGCCAGCAGTGACACCCCATCCCGGGAGAACTATGGCTACACCTTC.

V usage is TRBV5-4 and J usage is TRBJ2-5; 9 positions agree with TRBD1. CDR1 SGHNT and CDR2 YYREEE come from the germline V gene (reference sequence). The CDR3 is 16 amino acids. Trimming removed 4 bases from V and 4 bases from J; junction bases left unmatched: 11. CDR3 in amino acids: CASSPAGQGNGETQYF. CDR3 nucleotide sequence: TGTGCCAGCAGCCCGGCCGGACAGGGGAACGGAGAGACCCAGTACTTC.

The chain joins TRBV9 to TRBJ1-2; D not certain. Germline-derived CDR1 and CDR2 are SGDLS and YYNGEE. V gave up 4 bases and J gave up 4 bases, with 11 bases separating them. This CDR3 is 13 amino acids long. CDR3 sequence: CASSPQGPYGYTF. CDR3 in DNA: TGTGCCAGCAGCCCACAAGGACCCTATGGCTACACCTTC.

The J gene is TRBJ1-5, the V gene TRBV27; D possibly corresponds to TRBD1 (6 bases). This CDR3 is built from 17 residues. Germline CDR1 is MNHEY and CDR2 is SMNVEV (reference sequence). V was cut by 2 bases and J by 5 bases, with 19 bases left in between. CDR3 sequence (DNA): TGTGCCAGCAGTTTAAGGCATGGGGGGCGAGGTGATCAGCCCCAGCATTTT. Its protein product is CASSLRHGGRGDQPQHF.

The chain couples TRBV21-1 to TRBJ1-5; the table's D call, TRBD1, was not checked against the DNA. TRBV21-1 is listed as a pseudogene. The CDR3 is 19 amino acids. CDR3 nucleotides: TGTGCCAGCAGCAGCCCGACAGGGGAAGGGAAGGGTAGCAATCAGCCCCAGCATTTT. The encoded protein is CASSSPTGEGKGSNQPQHF.